This record looks at one T cell receptor (beta chain) sequence and its context. Its antigen specificity is not known. It has no much larger one-base neighbor in the sample; base qualities were not kept. This sample is drawn from a study of blood T cells in healthy people across ages (dated by TCRdb to the mid-2010s). Notes on the research overall: In model experiments, template switching captured roughly one uniquely barcoded TCR beta cDNA molecule for every two T cells. To track age-related changes in TCR beta repertoire diversity, the study relied on deep sequencing normalized with unique cDNA molecular identifiers. Donors were grouped into four age groups: young (average approximately 15 years), middle-aged (39), aged (62) and long-lived (over 80). Donors of different ages were randomly distributed across sequencing lanes to avoid experimental bias. The study analyzed two additional independent replicas of 1 million unique cDNA reads from the same blood draw for two donors, one aged 18 to 30 and one aged 80 or older. General conclusions and limits of the study: Observed TCR beta diversity correlated strongly with the percentage of naive T cells measured by flow cytometry. Estimates of total diversity based on one million sequenced T cells were considered lower bounds and underestimates. Since profiling was done on bulk unsorted PBMCs, naive and antigen-experienced compartments could not be conclusively compared. Observed TCR beta diversity per million T cells fell roughly linearly with age, and a significant reduction was already apparent by age about 43. Donor CMV infection status was unknown, potentially confounding age-related changes in expanded clonotypes. Compared with the aged group, the long-lived group had more naive CD4+ T cells, fewer expanded clones and increased TCR diversity, suggesting age selection.

Via the germline V gene, CDR1 is MGHRA and CDR2 YSYEKL. A distance of 16 bases separates the germline ends of V and J, which lose 0 bases and 8 bases respectively. The CDR3 numbers 16 residues from cysteine through phenylalanine. Solely the CDR3 DNA is kept, with 48 bases framed from the first base. Donors were a few dozen systemically healthy Caucasian individuals from Russia aged 6 to 90 years. Each donor gave about 10 milliliters of peripheral blood, drawn into EDTA-treated Vacutainer tubes. PBMCs were isolated by Ficoll-Paque density-gradient centrifugation, with at least 7 million obtained per sample. Trizol reagent was used to extract total RNA from PBMCs, with at least 5 micrograms per sample. The percentages of naive CD45RAhigh/CD27high T cells were determined by flow cytometry on a PBMC aliquot from every donor. Receptors were amplified or captured by 5' RACE. Sequencing instrument: Illumina HiSeq 2500. A second PCR of roughly 6 to 11 cycles was run with a J-beta primer mix and a sample-barcoded 5' primer. Each TCR beta cDNA molecule received a unique molecular identifier from a template-switch 5' adaptor carrying 12 random nucleotides. Each sample yielded at least 2.5 million CDR3-containing paired-end reads. First-strand cDNA synthesis was performed from all RNA using the Mint cDNA synthesis kit, with priming by a TRBC-specific oligonucleotide. All cDNA was treated with uracil-DNA glycosylase and then went through a first 18-cycle PCR with the universal primers M1SS and BC2_uni_R. The paper's processing steps were these. For normalization, 1 million high-quality reads, each with a distinct molecular identifier, were randomly selected from each sample. Reads with shared molecular identifiers were discarded instead of being binned into consensus sequences. MiTCR, with a Q25 quality threshold and the strictest error-elimination algorithm, was used for CDR3 identification, clonotype clustering and error correction. A nonparametric unseen species model with Euler transformation was used to estimate a lower bound on total TCR beta diversity. TCRdb reran the public reads through fastp at Q25 and MiXCR, keeping productive beta chains. When rows share a CDR3 protein, they turn into one entry using the most common DNA and genes. These V and J calls originate from TCRdb's pipeline instead of the authors' own analysis. Within this sample are over a million distinct CDR3 sequences, with about 42% of them counted one time only. The ten largest clones capture just over 4% of the sample.

The source material was blood. The sequence was obtained from a woman aged 18-29 years in good health. The chain was built from TRBV4-1 and TRBJ1-4; no confident D gene assignment can be made. The DNA sequence reads TGCGCCAGCAGCCAAGATCGTGGTTTTAAGCTGGAAAAACTGTTTTTT. Its amino acids are CASSQDRGFKLEKLFF.